This T cell receptor (beta chain) was identified in a study of T cell responses to AZD1222 COVID-19 vaccine. Assay: immunoSEQ multiplex PCR; the TCRdb copy retains only in-frame clones and omits some. Here the sample spans over 130,000 clones, 80% to 95% being singletons. The CDR3 is 13 residues long. Trimming stripped 7 bases from V and 0 bases from J, with 9 bases between. CDR1 is MNHEY and CDR2 is SVGAGI in the germline V gene. Findings and limits, study-wide: Rises in breadth and depth of Spike-specific TCRs came after two AZD1222 doses.

In this sample, this clone turned up once. The antigen is undetermined. Material: peripheral blood, obtained 28 days after the second AZD1222 dose. The TCR was taken from an adult who received the AZD1222 COVID-19 vaccine. This chain uses TRBV6-5 with TRBJ1-1, with D hard to call. The CDR3 region has the DNA TGTGCCAGCAATCAGTTCATGAACACTGAAGCTTTCTTT. Encoded protein: CASNQFMNTEAFF.